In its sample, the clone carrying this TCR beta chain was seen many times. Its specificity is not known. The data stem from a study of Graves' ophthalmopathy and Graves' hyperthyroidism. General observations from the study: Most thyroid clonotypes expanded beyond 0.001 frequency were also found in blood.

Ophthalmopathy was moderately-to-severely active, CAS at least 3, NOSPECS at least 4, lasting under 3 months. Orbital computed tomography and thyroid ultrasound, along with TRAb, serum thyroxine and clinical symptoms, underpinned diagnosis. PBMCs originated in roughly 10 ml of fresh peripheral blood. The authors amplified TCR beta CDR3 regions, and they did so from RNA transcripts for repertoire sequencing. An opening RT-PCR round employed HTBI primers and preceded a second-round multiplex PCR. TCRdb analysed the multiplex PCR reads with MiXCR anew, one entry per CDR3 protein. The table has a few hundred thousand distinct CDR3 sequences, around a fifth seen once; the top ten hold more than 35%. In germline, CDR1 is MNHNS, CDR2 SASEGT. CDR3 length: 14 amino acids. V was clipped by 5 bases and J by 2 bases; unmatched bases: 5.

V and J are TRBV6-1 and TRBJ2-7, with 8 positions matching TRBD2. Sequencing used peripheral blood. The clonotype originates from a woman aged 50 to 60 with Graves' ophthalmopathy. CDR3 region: CASSRGRPTYEQYF. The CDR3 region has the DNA TGTGCCAGCAGTCGCGGGAGGCCAACCTACGAGCAGTACTTC.